This T cell receptor (beta chain) was recovered during a study of shared clonotypes between healthy human individuals (dated by TCRdb to about 2020). The study in broad terms: The cohort included three men and a couple of women between 18 and 49 years of age. Each donor's leukapheresis produced roughly between roughly 0.85 and 9.5 billion PBMCs. For each donor, CD4 naive and CD4 memory were each given three plates, CD8 naive was given two plates, and CD8 memory was given one plate. Libraries were prepared and TCR repertoires were sequenced by different laboratories using diverse techniques, in order to increase sequencing depth and limit assay-specific biases. To estimate repertoire size and how much clonotypes are shared between individuals, the study performed deep sequencing of blood TCR repertoires from a few healthy adults.

Points the paper makes about the study in general: Across four donors, approximately 5% of naive CD4, approximately 3.6% of naive CD8, roughly 2.3% of memory CD4, and around 0.4% of memory CD8 clonotypes were shared. Higher generation probabilities were observed for clonotypes shared by all four sorted-subset donors than for non-shared clonotypes. Incomplete sequencing was indicated by rarefaction of sorted-subset datasets, despite the large sequencing depth. The genetic and exposure-history diversity represented was limited by the small number of donors. Pairwise subsampling led to the expectation that sequencing depth would affect the degree of clonotype sharing among donors. Estimated clonotype richness was generally larger for naive than for memory subsets. Sampling was restricted to blood, and TCR repertoires in tissues likely differ from the TCR repertoires found in blood.

TCR CDR3 regions were amplified from genomic DNA by multiplex PCR using the deep immunoSEQ assay. For each cell subset, the extracted genomic DNA was distributed evenly across all wells of several immunoSEQ 96-well plates, and each plate served as one replicate. For sorted subsets, 200 to 250 ng genomic DNA, equal to 25,000 to 35,000 T cell genomes, was loaded into each replicate PCR. Purified libraries were measured with a Qubit 3.0 fluorometer, size-checked on a Bioanalyzer 2100, and measured again with the KAPA Library Quantification kit. Every immunoSEQ 96-well plate was sequenced on a dedicated single-read 150-cycle Illumina NextSeq 550 flow cell. The original pipeline was this. Because the immunoSEQ output included only junctional sequences and no quality scores, the filtering could not be the same as the filtering used for full-length reads. To assign V/J genes and CDR3, sequences were annotated against IMGT germline references using PyIR, a Python wrapper for IgBLAST v1.9. Any read was removed if the V/J assignment was weak (E-value above 1e-6), the CDR3 was missing, or the read contained stop codons, out-of-frame junctions, or ambiguous translated residues. V3J clonotypes were defined as sequences sharing the same inferred V gene, J gene, and CDR3 amino acid sequence. Percentage overlap between repertoires was computed as shared unique clonotypes divided by the size of the smaller repertoire. Three approaches were used to assess repertoire richness: RTK rarefaction, the Chao1 estimator, and Recon v2.1 estimates of unobserved clonotypes. Generation probabilities for all TCRbeta clonotypes obtained by the gDNA method from a few donors were computed using OLGA. TCRdb's version of the immuneACCESS table is confined to in-frame rearrangements and falls short of the full clone set. An unresolved V gene accounts for under half of the shortfall where checked; the remainder is of unknown origin. That table is the source of V, J and clone size, and D and trimming were worked out from the DNA. The sample table records a few hundred thousand clones; more than 95% of these occur just once. The top ten clonotypes cover about 0.06% of the sample.

A note on this clone: Its cognate antigen has yet to be identified. No per-base quality is available; no much larger clone lies one base away.

The donors were healthy, HIV-negative adults who had no recently reported acute infections or vaccinations. Only Caucasian adults living in Nashville, Tennessee, USA were represented among the donors. CD4+ T cells were enriched by magnetic negative selection, after which naive cells were positively selected on CD45RA and the negative fraction was taken as the memory subset. Blood was collected by leukapheresis, and PBMCs were isolated by Ficoll-Histopaque density gradient centrifugation and then cryopreserved in liquid nitrogen vapor phase. Analytical flow cytometry was used to check the purity and quantity of every magnetically sorted T cell population. Each sorted fraction had its genomic DNA isolated and then quantified by UV absorbance on a Nanodrop 2000c. The specimen was naive CD4+ T cells sorted from blood. The cell subset or site tag for this specimen amounts to: CD45RA+ positively selected. The source of this sequence is a woman under 40 in good health.

The base sequence is TGTGCCAGCAGCTTAAGCCCCAACTATGGCTACACCTTC. It translates as CASSLSPNYGYTF. Recombination linked TRBV7-2 to TRBJ1-2, with the D gene too uncertain to name. The CDR3 numbers 13 residues from cysteine through phenylalanine. Just the 39-base CDR3 DNA is kept, in frame starting at base 1. Deletion took 2 bases off V and 2 bases off J, with a span of 6 bases between the germline ends. The germline V gene encodes CDR1 SGHTA and CDR2 FQGNSA. Extended through the reference TRBV7-2 and TRBJ1-2 proteins, this CDR3 yields the full variable domain: GAGVSQSPSNKVTEKGKDVELRCDPISGHTALYWYRQSLGQGLEFLIYFQGNSAPDKSGLPSDRFSAERTGGSVSTLTIQRTQQEDSAVYLCASSLSPNYGYTFGSGTRLTVV.